The 28 T cell receptor beta chains listed next were all sequenced from one sample in a study of tissue T cells after allogeneic stem cell transplantation. The sample's time point: mouse harvest day 7 after allogeneic transplant. Mouse grafts combined 10^7 T-cell-depleted bone marrow cells with 10^6 splenic CD5+ T cells. Assay used: immunoSEQ multiplex PCR; TCRdb lists only in-frame clones, some missing. Of about 9,300 clones listed, about 47% are singletons. The specimen sequenced was gut tissue. These receptors all come from a female BALB/c mouse given C57BL/6 T cells with graft-versus-host disease after an allogeneic hematopoietic cell transplant.

About this clone: Germline and genes here are mouse. CDR3: CASGDRDNQDTQYF. The sequenced CDR3 bases are TGTGCCAGCGGTGACAGGGATAACCAAGACACCCAGTAC. The chain couples TRBV13-2 to TRBJ2-5, with TRBD1 as a possible D gene (5 bases). Read sequence stops 1 residue before the CDR3 end, and the germline J gene provides the missing end. V was clipped by 2 bases and J by 0 bases, with 7 bases between them. This CDR3 spans 14 amino acids. CDR1 is NNHNN and CDR2 is SYGAGS in the germline V gene (reference sequence).

In this sample, this clone turned up a few times. The germline and genes are mouse ones. From the germline J gene comes the end of the CDR3, since the read stops 1 residue before it. This chain connects TRBV3 to TRBJ2-4; 8 nucleotides match TRBD2. This CDR3 region has 14 residues. J was trimmed by 4 bases and V by 5 bases; bases with no gene match: 5. Germline-derived CDR1 and CDR2 are SNHLY and FYNGKV (reference sequence). CDR3 DNA (partial): TGTGCCAGCAGCCCTCGCTGGGGGGAAAACACCTTGTAC. Protein sequence: CASSPRWGENTLY. Given in full, the CDR3 is CASSPRWGENTLYF.

To note about this clone: All gene names here are mouse names. The read finishes 1 residue shy of the CDR3 end, and the germline J gene is used to complete it. The chain couples TRBV26 to TRBJ2-7; 10 nucleotides align to TRBD2. This CDR3 is 13 amino acids long. J gave up 7 bases and V 2 bases, and 2 bases lay outside the gene matches. Per the germline V gene, CDR1 is KGHPV and CDR2 is FQNQEV (reference sequence). The sequenced CDR3 bases are TGTGCCAGCAGTCTGCTGGGGGGGCTGGAACAGTAC. Protein: CASSLLGGLEQY. The entire CDR3 protein reads CASSLLGGLEQYF.

About this clone itself: Gene names follow the mouse nomenclature. The CDR3 end falls 1 residue outside the read, so it is completed with the germline J gene. The chain employs TRBV31 and TRBJ2-5; 10 bases fit TRBD2. CDR1 is GKSSPN, CDR2 SITVG, per germline. This CDR3 spans 14 amino acids. The V segment lost 2 bases and the J segment 3 bases; nucleotides outside the gene matches: 2. The sequenced part of the CDR3 DNA is TGTGCCTGGAGTTGGACTGGGGGTCAAGACACCCAGTAC. The encoded protein is CAWSWTGGQDTQY. The CDR3 in its entirety is CAWSWTGGQDTQYF.

As concerns this clone: Gene and germline names: mouse. The CDR3 goes on 1 residue after the read ends, and that part is filled in from the germline J gene. The chain uses TRBV26 and TRBJ2-3, with D perhaps TRBD2 (6 bases). Per germline, CDR1 KGHPV and CDR2 FQNQEV (reference sequence). This CDR3 region has 15 residues. The V end lost 1 base, the J end lost 1 base, and 9 bases lay between the germline ends. CDR3 sequence reads: CASSLWGDRAETLYF. The CDR3 DNA, read in part, is TGTGCCAGCAGTCTGTGGGGGGACCGTGCAGAAACGCTGTAT.

This clone has more than one count but fewer than ten. All gene names here are mouse names. Read coverage stops 1 residue before the CDR3 terminus; the germline J gene supplies the remainder. The rearrangement links TRBV26 to TRBJ2-7, with D tentatively TRBD1 (6 bases). V lost 6 bases, J lost 3 bases, and 12 bases lay in between. The germline CDR1 and CDR2 sequences are KGHPV and FQNQEV (reference sequence). The CDR3 consists of 13 residues. CDR3 protein: CASSPGQFYEQYF. The part of the CDR3 DNA that was read is TGTGCCAGCAGCCCGGGACAATTCTATGAACAGTAC.

This clone has only a few counts. Gene names denote mouse genes. Read sequence stops 1 residue before the CDR3 end, and the germline J gene provides the missing end. V is TRBV3 and J is TRBJ1-3; D is uncertain. V shed 1 base and J shed 0 bases, with 4 bases lying between them. The CDR3 totals 14 residues. Per the germline V gene, CDR1 is SNHLY and CDR2 is FYNGKV (reference sequence). The CDR3 reads CASSLENSGNTLYF. The covered CDR3 bases are TGTGCCAGCAGCTTAGAAAATTCTGGAAATACGCTCTAT. Based on the CDR3 plus reference TRBV3 and TRBJ1-3, the full variable domain is GPKVLQIPSHQIIDMGQMVTLNCDPVSNHLYFYWYKQILGQQMEFLVNFYNGKVMEKSKLFKDQFSVERPDGSYFTLKIQPTALEDSAVYFCASSLENSGNTLYFGEGSRLIVV.

By share of the sample, this clone is large. The gene names here belong to mouse. The CDR3 end is not reached by the read, which stops 1 residue before it; the germline J gene fills it in. The chain uses TRBV12-1 and TRBJ2-7; TRBD2 aligns across 11 bases. The junction had 7 bases not matched to a gene; V was cut back by 4 bases and J by 6 bases. This CDR3 region has 14 residues. CDR1 SGHSN and CDR2 HYEKVE come from the germline V gene. CDR3 amino acids: CASSLTGGALEQYF. Incomplete CDR3 DNA: TGTGCCAGCTCCCTAACTGGGGGGGCGCTTGAACAGTAC.

This clone was observed a handful of times. Here the gene names and germline are mouse. Read sequence stops 1 residue before the CDR3 end, and the germline J gene provides the missing end. The J gene is TRBJ2-3, the V gene TRBV5, with a tentative D call TRBD2 (5 bases). Per germline, CDR1 LGHNA and CDR2 YNLKQL (reference sequence). V was cut by 1 base and J by 1 base, with 6 bases left in between. The CDR3 length is 14 residues. The chain's CDR3 is CASSQVGGAETLYF. The sequenced part of the CDR3 DNA is TGTGCCAGCAGCCAAGTTGGGGGTGCAGAAACGCTGTAT.

A note on this clone: Gene names are the mouse ones. Here the CDR3 reads CASSLTGKGEVFF. CDR3 DNA (partial): TGTGCCAGCAGTCTAACAGGGAAGGGAGAAGTCTTC. The rearrangement joins TRBV26 to TRBJ1-1; D is perhaps TRBD1 (6 bases). The observed sequence ends 1 residue before the CDR3 terminus, with the missing tail filled in from the germline J gene. Germline CDR1 KGHPV, CDR2 FQNQEV (reference sequence). The length of the CDR3 is 13 residues. Trimming took off 3 bases at V and 7 bases at J, with 12 bases between the two ends.

Concerning this clone: Gene names and germline match the mouse. CDR3 protein: CSSSQSSRYEQYF. The covered CDR3 bases are TGCTCCAGCAGTCAATCGAGCAGGTATGAACAGTAC. The genes are TRBV23 and TRBJ2-7; the table names TRBD1, a call not compared with the DNA. With the read ending 1 residue before the CDR3 end, the germline J gene is used to fill in that end. Germline V gives CDR1 KGHTA, CDR2 FQNQQP. This CDR3 spans 13 amino acids. Full variable domain (outside the CDR3, taken from reference TRBV23 and TRBJ2-7): DAAVTQKPRYLIKMKGQEAEMKCIPEKGHTAVFWYQQKQSKELKFLIYFQNQQPLDQIDMVKERFSAVCPSSSLCSLGIRTCEAEDSALYLCSSSQSSRYEQYFGPGTRLTVL.

This clone was seen only a few times. Gene labels here are mouse ones. Read coverage stops 1 residue before the CDR3 terminus; the germline J gene supplies the remainder. The chain couples TRBV26 to TRBJ2-1, with D possibly being TRBD1 (6 bases). The ends were cut back, 5 bases at V and 2 bases at J, with 10 bases in the middle. The CDR3 runs to 14 residues. Per the germline V gene, CDR1 is KGHPV and CDR2 is FQNQEV (reference sequence). This CDR3 is CASSSGTHYAEQFF. The CDR3 DNA, read in part, is TGTGCCAGCAGTTCCGGGACACACTATGCTGAGCAGTTC.

This clone has a handful of counts. Germline and genes: mouse. The CDR3 goes on 1 residue after the read ends, and that part is filled in from the germline J gene. This chain joins TRBV5 and TRBJ1-4; unclear D gene. Trimming removed 0 bases from V and 3 bases from J, with 8 bases in between. Germline V gives CDR1 LGHNA, CDR2 YNLKQL (reference sequence). The CDR3 spans 15 residues. The CDR3 spells CASSQDPGANERLFF. CDR3 DNA, as far as it was read: TGTGCCAGCAGCCAAGATCCAGGAGCCAACGAAAGATTATTT.

About this clone itself: The gene names here belong to mouse. The CDR3 extends 1 residue past the end of the read, so its final part is completed from the germline J gene. The V call is TRBV3, the J call TRBJ2-7, with TRBD2 identical over 8 bases. V shed 8 bases and J 3 bases; nucleotides not matched to a gene: 6. There are 13 residues in the CDR3. Germline loops: CDR1 SNHLY, CDR2 FYNGKV (reference sequence). The CDR3 region is CASGDGGGYEQYF. The covered CDR3 bases are TGTGCCAGCGGTGATGGGGGGGGCTATGAACAGTAC.

With respect to this clone: Germline and genes here are mouse. Coverage ceases 1 residue before the CDR3 finishes, and the germline J gene fills in the end. The V and J genes are TRBV3 and TRBJ2-7; perhaps TRBD1 as D (6 bases). CDR3 length equals 11 residues. V was trimmed by 5 bases and J by 4 bases, leaving 6 bases between them. In germline, CDR1 is SNHLY, CDR2 FYNGKV (reference sequence). The sequenced CDR3 bases are TGTGCCAGCAGCGACAGGTATGAACAGTAC. Translating gives CASSDRYEQY. The entire CDR3 reads CASSDRYEQYF. Variable domain in full (rest from reference TRBV3 and TRBJ2-7): GPKVLQIPSHQIIDMGQMVTLNCDPVSNHLYFYWYKQILGQQMEFLVNFYNGKVMEKSKLFKDQFSVERPDGSYFTLKIQPTALEDSAVYFCASSDRYEQYFGPGTRLTVL.

A remark on this clone: All gene names here are mouse names. Read sequence stops 1 residue before the CDR3 end, and the germline J gene provides the missing end. This chain links TRBV26 with TRBJ1-1; weak D call: TRBD1 (6 bases). The length of the CDR3 is 12 residues. Germline V gene data show CDR1 as KGHPV and CDR2 as FQNQEV (reference sequence). V lost 7 bases to trimming and J lost 3 bases, with 9 bases between them. The CDR3 region is CASKQGHTEVFF. The covered CDR3 bases are TGTGCCAGCAAACAGGGCCACACAGAAGTCTTC.

As concerns this clone: The genes are named according to mouse. The read ends 1 residue shy of where the CDR3 ends; the end is completed using the germline J gene. The rearrangement uses TRBV26 and TRBJ2-5; the match to TRBD2 covers 9 bases. Germline V gene lookup returns CDR1 KGHPV and CDR2 FQNQEV (reference sequence). The CDR3 has 15 residues. V dropped 5 bases and J dropped 3; count of bases not matched to a gene: 6. The CDR3 is CASSLRLGAQDTQYF. The CDR3 bases that were read are TGTGCCAGCAGTTTGCGACTGGGGGCTCAAGACACCCAGTAC.

In the case of this clone: The gene names given are mouse names. The read terminates 1 residue ahead of where the CDR3 ends, so the germline J gene completes it. V gene TRBV26 combines with J gene TRBJ2-7; D remains unclear. The CDR3 totals 11 residues. The ends were cut back, 3 bases at V and 4 bases at J, with 4 bases in the middle. Germline V gives CDR1 KGHPV, CDR2 FQNQEV (reference sequence). CDR3 residues: CASSLQYEQYF. Partial CDR3 DNA: TGTGCCAGCAGTCTCCAATATGAACAGTAC.

A few counts support this clone. Gene labels here are mouse ones. The CDR3 goes on 1 residue after the read ends, and that part is filled in from the germline J gene. V and J are TRBV2 and TRBJ2-7; 12 bases line up with TRBD2. In germline, CDR1 is LGHNA, CDR2 YSYQKL. The CDR3 is 16 amino acids. The ends lost 0 bases at V and 5 bases at J; junction bases unmatched: 5. CDR3 in amino acids: CASSQERLGGRDEQYF. The sequenced CDR3 bases are TGTGCCAGCAGCCAAGAACGACTGGGGGGGCGCGATGAACAGTAC.

For this clone: Gene names refer to mouse genes. The read finishes 1 residue shy of the CDR3 end, and the germline J gene is used to complete it. The chain uses TRBV12-2 and TRBJ1-4, with 7 bases aligning to TRBD1. The germline V gene has CDR1 SGHLS and CDR2 HYDKME. J was trimmed by 4 bases and V by 3 bases; bases with no gene match: 1. The CDR3 covers 13 residues. The CDR3 loop is CASSGTVNERLFF. The DNA read from the CDR3 is TGTGCCAGCTCTGGGACAGTCAACGAAAGATTATTT.

This clone was counted between two and nine times. The genes are named according to mouse. The CDR3 extends 1 residue past the end of the read, so its final part is completed from the germline J gene. The chain couples TRBV5 to TRBJ2-7, with TRBD2 identical over 7 bases. The germline CDR1 and CDR2 sequences are LGHNA and YNLKQL (reference sequence). J gave up 0 bases and V 4 bases, and 6 bases lay outside the gene matches. This CDR3 contains 15 residues. CDR3 protein: CASSPPGTDSYEQYF. The covered CDR3 bases are TGTGCCAGCAGCCCTCCCGGGACTGACTCCTATGAACAGTAC.

With regard to this clone: Any gene name here is a mouse gene name. The DNA ends 1 residue before the CDR3 does, and the rest of the CDR3 is filled in from the germline J gene. The chain has TRBV16 and TRBJ2-3, with 8 bases identical to TRBD1. The CDR3 is made up of 14 amino acids. Germline V lookup: CDR1 SGHSA, CDR2 FRNQAP. The trim removed 2 bases at V and 2 bases at J, leaving 0 bases unmatched. This CDR3 reads CASSLQGAAETLYF. The sequenced part of the CDR3 DNA is TGTGCAAGCAGCTTACAGGGGGCTGCAGAAACGCTGTAT.

On this clone: Gene and germline names: mouse. The CDR3 extends 1 residue past the end of the read, so its final part is completed from the germline J gene. This chain joins TRBV16 and TRBJ1-4; D is undetermined. Germline values: CDR1 SGHSA, CDR2 FRNQAP. V lost 5 bases and J 0 bases, leaving 7 bases between the germline ends. The CDR3 is 14 amino acids. The CDR3 bases that were read are TGTGCAAGCAGCGTCCAGATTTCCAACGAAAGATTATTT. It codes for CASSVQISNERLF. The whole CDR3 region reads CASSVQISNERLFF.

This clone was recorded a few times. Gene names are mouse gene names. Sequencing ends 1 residue short of the CDR3 end; the germline J gene provides the rest. J is TRBJ2-3 and V is TRBV24; a possible D gene is TRBD1 (6 bases). The V gene's germline CDR1 is KGHTA and CDR2 FRNEEI. Trimming removed 6 bases from V and 3 bases from J, with 16 bases in between. This CDR3 comprises 15 residues. The part of the CDR3 DNA that was read is TGTGCCAGCAGCCCCCTACAGGGAGGGGCAGAAACGCTGTAT. Amino acids: CASSPLQGGAETLY. The CDR3 as a whole reads CASSPLQGGAETLYF.

About this clone: Each gene name is a mouse one. The read terminates 1 residue ahead of where the CDR3 ends, so the germline J gene completes it. The chain has TRBV5 and TRBJ2-2; TRBD1 agrees at 7 bases. CDR1 and CDR2 (germline): LGHNA, YNLKQL (reference sequence). The CDR3 has 16 amino acids. With 0 bases clipped from V and 1 base from J, the junction kept 2 bases outside the gene matches. The CDR3 here is CASSQDRGKNTGQLYF. The sequenced CDR3 bases are TGTGCCAGCAGCCAAGACAGGGGGAAAAACACCGGGCAGCTCTAC.

Note on this clone: The gene names here belong to mouse. CDR3 residues: CASSPPANYAEQFF. CDR3 DNA (partial): TGTGCCAGCAGTCCCCCCGCAAACTATGCTGAGCAGTTC. V usage is TRBV14 and J usage is TRBJ2-1; no clear D gene. Coverage ceases 1 residue before the CDR3 finishes, and the germline J gene fills in the end. The ends were cut back, 4 bases at V and 1 base at J, with 9 bases in the middle. CDR1 SGHDT and CDR2 FRDEAV come from the germline V gene. The CDR3 loop spans 14 amino acids.

By its share, this clone is medium-sized. Gene names and germline match the mouse. The CDR3 extends 1 residue past the end of the read, so its final part is completed from the germline J gene. The chain employs TRBV13-3 and TRBJ1-4, with 7 bases lining up with TRBD1. The CDR3 is made up of 12 amino acids. CDR1 is NNHDY and CDR2 is SYVADS in the germline V gene. V was clipped by 1 base and J by 11 bases; unmatched bases: 2. The DNA read from the CDR3 is TGTGCCAGCAGTGATCCGGGACAGAGATTATTT. Encoded protein: CASSDPGQRLF. The whole CDR3 sequence is CASSDPGQRLFF. The full variable domain, its missing parts supplied by reference TRBV13-3 and TRBJ1-4, is EAAVTQSPRSKVAVTGGKVTLSCHQTNNHDYMYWYRQDTGHGLRLIHYSYVADSTEKGDIPDGYKASRPSQENFSLILELASLSQTAVYFCASSDPGQRLFFGHGTKLSVL.

This clone was seen just once. The genes and germline here are from mouse. The read falls 1 residue short of the CDR3 end, and the missing part is taken from the germline J gene. The chain carries TRBV3 and TRBJ1-1, with D hard to call. Germline lookup yields CDR1 SNHLY and CDR2 FYNGKV (reference sequence). This CDR3 has 13 residues. Trimming shortened V by 1 base and J by 3 bases, and 6 bases separated the two germline ends. The covered CDR3 bases are TGTGCCAGCAGCTTAGAAAGGGACACAGAAGTCTTC. This sequence encodes CASSLERDTEVF. Given in full, the CDR3 is CASSLERDTEVFF.